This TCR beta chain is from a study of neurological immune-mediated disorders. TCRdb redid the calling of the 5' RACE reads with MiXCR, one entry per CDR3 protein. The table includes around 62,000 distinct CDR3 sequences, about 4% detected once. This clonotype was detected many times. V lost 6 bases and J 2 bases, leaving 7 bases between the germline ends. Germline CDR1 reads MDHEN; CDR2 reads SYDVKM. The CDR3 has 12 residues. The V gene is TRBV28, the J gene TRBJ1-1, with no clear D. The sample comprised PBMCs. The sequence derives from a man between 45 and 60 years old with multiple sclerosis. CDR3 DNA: TGTGCCAGCAGCGTGTCAAACACTGAAGCTTTCTTT. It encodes CASSVSNTEAFF. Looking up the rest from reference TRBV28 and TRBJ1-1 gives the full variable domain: DVKVTQSSRYLVKRTGEKVFLECVQDMDHENMFWYRQDPGLGLRLIYFSYDVKMKEKGDIPEGYSVSREKKERFSLILESASTNQTSMYLCASSVSNTEAFFGQGTRLTVV.